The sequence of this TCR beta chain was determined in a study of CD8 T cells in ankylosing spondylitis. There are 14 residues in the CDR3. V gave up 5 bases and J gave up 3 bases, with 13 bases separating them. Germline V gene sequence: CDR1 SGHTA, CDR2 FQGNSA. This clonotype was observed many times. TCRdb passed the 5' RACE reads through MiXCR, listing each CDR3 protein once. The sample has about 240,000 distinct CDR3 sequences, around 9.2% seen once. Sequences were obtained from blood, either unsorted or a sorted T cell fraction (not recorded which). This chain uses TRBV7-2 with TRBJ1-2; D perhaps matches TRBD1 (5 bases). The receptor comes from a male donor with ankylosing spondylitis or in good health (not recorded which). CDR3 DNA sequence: TGTGCCAGCAGCCGAGCCGGGGGTGACTATGGCTACACCTTC. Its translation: CASSRAGGDYGYTF.